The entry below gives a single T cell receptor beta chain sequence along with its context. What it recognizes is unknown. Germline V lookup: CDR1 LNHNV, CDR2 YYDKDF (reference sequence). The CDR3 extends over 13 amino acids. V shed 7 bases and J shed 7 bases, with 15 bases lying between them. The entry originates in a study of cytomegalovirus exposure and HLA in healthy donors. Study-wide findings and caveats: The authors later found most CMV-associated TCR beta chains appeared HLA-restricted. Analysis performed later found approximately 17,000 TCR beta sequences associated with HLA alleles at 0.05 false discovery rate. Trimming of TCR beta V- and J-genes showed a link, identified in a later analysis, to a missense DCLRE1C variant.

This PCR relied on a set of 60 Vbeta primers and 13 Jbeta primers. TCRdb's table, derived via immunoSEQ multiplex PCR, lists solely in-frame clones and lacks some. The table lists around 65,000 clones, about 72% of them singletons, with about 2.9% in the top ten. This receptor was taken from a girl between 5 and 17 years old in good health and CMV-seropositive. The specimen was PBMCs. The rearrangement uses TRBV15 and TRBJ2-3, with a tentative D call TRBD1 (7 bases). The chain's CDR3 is CATMNRGGHTQYF. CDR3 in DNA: TGTGCCACCATGAACAGGGGAGGTCATACGCAGTATTTT.